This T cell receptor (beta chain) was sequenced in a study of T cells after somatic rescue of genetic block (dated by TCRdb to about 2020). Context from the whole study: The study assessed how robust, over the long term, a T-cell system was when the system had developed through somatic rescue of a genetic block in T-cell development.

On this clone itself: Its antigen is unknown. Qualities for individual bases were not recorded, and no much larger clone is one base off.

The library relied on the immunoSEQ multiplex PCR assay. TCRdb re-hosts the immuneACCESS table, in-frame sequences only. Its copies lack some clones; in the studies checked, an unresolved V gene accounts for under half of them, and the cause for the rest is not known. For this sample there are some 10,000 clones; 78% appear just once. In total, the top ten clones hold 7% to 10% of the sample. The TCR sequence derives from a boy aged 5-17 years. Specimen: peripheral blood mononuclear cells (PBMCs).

The sequenced DNA: TGCAGCGTAGAGGGGACAGGGGATGCGGAGGAGACCCAGTACTTC. It encodes CSVEGTGDAEETQYF. The V and J segments used are TRBV29-1 and TRBJ2-5; TRBD1 agrees with 10 junctional bases. Based on the germline V gene, the CDR1 and CDR2 sequences are SQVTM and ANQGSEA. CDR3 length: 15 amino acids, cysteine to phenylalanine. Of all the DNA, just the CDR3 is kept, 45 bases in frame from base 1. The germline V and J ends show losses of 6 bases and 5 bases respectively, and no gene match explains 12 bases of the junction.